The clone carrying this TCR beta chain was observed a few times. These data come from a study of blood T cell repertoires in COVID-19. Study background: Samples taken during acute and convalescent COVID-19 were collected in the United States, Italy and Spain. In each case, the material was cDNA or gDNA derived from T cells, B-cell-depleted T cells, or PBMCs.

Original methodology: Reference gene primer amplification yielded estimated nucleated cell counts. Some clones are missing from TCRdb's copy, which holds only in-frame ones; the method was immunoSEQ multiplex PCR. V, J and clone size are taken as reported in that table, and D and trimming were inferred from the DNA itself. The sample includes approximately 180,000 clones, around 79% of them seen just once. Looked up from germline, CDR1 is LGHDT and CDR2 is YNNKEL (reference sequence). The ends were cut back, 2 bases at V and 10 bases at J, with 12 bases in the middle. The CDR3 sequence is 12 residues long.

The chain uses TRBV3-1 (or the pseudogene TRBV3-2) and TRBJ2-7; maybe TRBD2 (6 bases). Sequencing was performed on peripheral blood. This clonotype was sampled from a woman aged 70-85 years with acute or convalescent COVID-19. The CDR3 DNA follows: TGTGCCAGCAGCCAAATCGGGGAGGCTCAGTACTTC. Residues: CASSQIGEAQYF.